The 3 T cell receptor beta chains below were found in one sample sequenced in a study of T cells after yellow fever vaccination. TCRdb itself ran the 5' RACE reads through MiXCR, one entry per CDR3 protein. The table lists around 350,000 distinct CDR3 sequences, around 6.4% of them singletons. The material sequenced was PBMCs, taken 5 days after the yellow fever booster vaccination. The receptors stem from a man aged 25 to 40 who received the YFV17D yellow fever vaccine.

This clonotype has at least ten counts. The chain joins TRBV29-1 to TRBJ2-7; no firm D call. Germline V gives CDR1 SQVTM, CDR2 ANQGSEA. This CDR3 has 11 residues. Trimming removed 7 bases from V and 5 bases from J, with 12 bases in between. This chain's CDR3 is CSGGQRNEQYF. In DNA, the CDR3 is TGCAGCGGCGGTCAACGCAACGAGCAGTACTTC.

This clonotype was detected many times. The J gene is TRBJ2-1, the V gene TRBV28, with 8 bases that match TRBD1. In germline, CDR1 is MDHEN, CDR2 SYDVKM. CDR3 length equals 13 residues. The V segment lost 3 bases and the J segment 6 bases; nucleotides outside the gene matches: 1. The DNA of the CDR3 is TGTGCCAGCAGTTTCACAGGGGGCAATGAGCAGTTCTTC. This gives the protein CASSFTGGNEQFF.

In this sample, this clonotype turned up a few times. V usage is TRBV20-1 and J usage is TRBJ1-5; D gene unclear. V gave up 3 bases and J gave up 3 bases, with 9 bases separating them. Germline CDR1 is DFQATT and CDR2 is SNEGSKA (reference sequence). CDR3 length equals 13 residues. The CDR3 is CSASSGPNQPQHF. CDR3 nucleotides: TGCAGTGCTAGCTCCGGCCCCAATCAGCCCCAGCATTTT.